The next 16 T cell receptor beta chains were all read from a single sample in a study of OX40 agonist ivuxolimab in advanced cancers. Generated by immunoSEQ multiplex PCR, the TCRdb table keeps only in-frame clones and is missing some. Counted here are about 63,000 clones, roughly nine tenths occurring once; the ten biggest clones make up under 14%. This material consisted of CD4+ or CD8+ T cells sorted from blood, taken in a trial of the OX40 agonist ivuxolimab. Source of these receptors: an adult with an advanced solid tumor such as melanoma, head and neck, liver or kidney cancer.

This chain uses TRBV7-9 with TRBJ2-2, with a weak D call TRBD1 (5 bases). The length of the CDR3 is 16 residues. V was clipped by 4 bases and J by 3 bases, with 15 bases between them. Germline loops: CDR1 SEHNR, CDR2 FQNEAQ (reference sequence). CDR3: CASSSWGRVDTGELFF. The CDR3 coding sequence is TGTGCCAGCAGCTCCTGGGGCAGGGTCGACACCGGGGAGCTGTTTTTT. Based on the CDR3 plus reference TRBV7-9 and TRBJ2-2, the full variable domain is DTGVSQNPRHKITKRGQNVTFRCDPISEHNRLYWYRQTLGQGPEFLTYFQNEAQLEKSRLLSDRFSAERPKGSFSTLEIQRTEQGDSAMYLCASSSWGRVDTGELFFGEGSRLTVL.

The rearrangement uses TRBV10-3 and TRBJ2-1, with D possibly being TRBD1 (6 bases). The V end lost 5 bases, the J end lost 7 bases, and 12 bases lay between the germline ends. The CDR3 has 13 amino acids. Germline-derived CDR1 and CDR2 are ENHRY and SYGVKD. The CDR3 loop reads CAISRQEGNEQFF. CDR3 DNA: TGTGCCATCAGTCGACAGGAAGGAAATGAGCAGTTCTTC.

The chain links TRBV5-1 to TRBJ2-5; D not resolved. The CDR3 consists of 14 residues. Germline V gives CDR1 SGHRS, CDR2 YFSETQ. Trimming pared 0 bases from V and 1 base from J, leaving 7 bases between. The CDR3 here is CASSLAQAQETQYF. CDR3 bases: TGCGCCAGCAGCTTGGCGCAGGCCCAAGAGACCCAGTACTTC.

The rearrangement uses TRBV27 and TRBJ2-1; D ambiguous. CDR1 is MNHEY, CDR2 SMNVEV, per germline (reference sequence). V was cut by 5 bases and J by 1 base, with 12 bases left in between. This CDR3 is 15 amino acids long. The CDR3 reads CASSPSDTSYNEQFF. In DNA form, the CDR3 reads TGTGCCAGCAGTCCCTCCGACACTTCCTACAATGAGCAGTTCTTC.

V and J are TRBV10-1 and TRBJ2-5, with 7 bases lining up with TRBD2. V shed 4 bases, J shed 7 bases, and the junction held 6 bases outside the gene matches. The CDR3 is 13 amino acids. Looked up from germline, CDR1 is WNHNN and CDR2 is SYGVQD (reference sequence). The CDR3 loop reads CASSARPGGTQYF. DNA for the CDR3: TGCGCCAGCAGTGCCCGACCGGGAGGGACCCAGTACTTC.

This clone was detected only a few times. The V call is TRBV7-2, the J call TRBJ1-3; no reliable D call. V was pared by 0 bases and J by 2 bases, with 2 bases between. The germline V gene has CDR1 SGHTA and CDR2 FQGNSA. CDR3 length: 13 amino acids. CDR3 residues: CASSLAAGNTIYF. DNA of the CDR3: TGTGCCAGCAGCTTAGCGGCTGGAAACACCATATATTTT.

The genes are TRBV20-1 and TRBJ2-1; D call uncertain. Trimming took 3 bases from V and 5 from J, leaving 5 bases between them. Germline CDR1 and CDR2: DFQATT and SNEGSKA (reference sequence). This CDR3 contains 11 residues. CDR3 loop: CSASANNEQFF. CDR3 in DNA: TGCAGTGCTAGTGCTAACAATGAGCAGTTCTTC.

V is TRBV4-1 and J is TRBJ2-7, with TRBD2 matching 7 bases. V was pared by 6 bases and J by 0 bases, with 8 bases of the junction left unmatched. This CDR3 has 15 residues. Germline V CDR1 and CDR2: MGHRA, YSYEKL. CDR3 nucleotides: TGCGCCAGCAGGGGGCAGCGGGGAGCCTCCTACGAGCAGTACTTC. Its translation: CASRGQRGASYEQYF.

V and J are TRBV7-2 and TRBJ1-4; the match to TRBD1 covers 7 bases. The CDR3 spans 15 residues. Trimming cost V 3 bases and J 8 bases; bases outside gene matches: 9. CDR1 is SGHTA and CDR2 is FQGNSA in the germline V gene. The chain's CDR3 is CASSLNRGAGEKLFF. CDR3 nucleotides: TGTGCCAGCAGCTTGAACAGGGGAGCGGGCGAAAAACTGTTTTTT.

This clone was counted once. The chain has TRBV18 and TRBJ1-2; no clear D. In germline, CDR1 is KGHSH, CDR2 LQKENI. This CDR3 contains 14 residues. The V gene lost 3 bases and the J gene lost 3 bases, with 11 bases spanning the gap. The CDR3 region has the DNA TGTGCCAGCTCACCTGGTCGTCAGGACTATGGCTACACCTTC. This translates into CASSPGRQDYGYTF.

V is TRBV4-1 and J is TRBJ2-1, with D possibly TRBD2 on 5 matching bases. The germline V gene encodes CDR1 MGHRA and CDR2 YSYEKL. Between the trimmed V and J ends, which lost 0 bases and 9 bases, there was a span of 9 bases. CDR3 length: 13 residues. The CDR3 DNA reads as TGCGCCAGCAGCCAAGAAGAGGGAGTTGAGCAGTTCTTC. This encodes CASSQEEGVEQFF.

The chain has TRBV5-6 and TRBJ2-3; no clear D. Germline V gives CDR1 SGHDT, CDR2 YYEEEE. The ends were cut back, 0 bases at V and 4 bases at J, with 9 bases in the middle. The CDR3 covers 14 residues. DNA of the CDR3: TGTGCCAGCAGCTTGGTCGGGCGTTCAGATACGCAGTATTTT. The encoded protein is CASSLVGRSDTQYF.

The V gene is TRBV7-3, the J gene TRBJ2-3; perhaps TRBD1 as D (5 bases). The V end lost 4 bases, the J end lost 1 base, and 9 bases lay between the germline ends. Per germline, CDR1 SGHTA and CDR2 FQGTGA. The CDR3 has 14 amino acids. CDR3 residues: CASSSQGGTDTQYF. The CDR3 DNA sequence: TGTGCCAGCAGCTCGCAGGGTGGCACAGATACGCAGTATTTT.

V is TRBV29-1 and J is TRBJ2-5; D might be TRBD2 (5 bases). The CDR3 totals 12 residues. Germline CDR1 is SQVTM and CDR2 is ANQGSEA. Trimming left V 4 bases short and J 2 bases short, with 8 bases between. This CDR3 reads CSVVGSQETQYF. The CDR3 nucleotides read TGCAGCGTTGTAGGGAGTCAAGAGACCCAGTACTTC.

The chain has TRBV10-3 and TRBJ2-1, with D possibly called TRBD1 or TRBD2 (6 bases each). This CDR3 is built from 14 residues. V lost 3 bases and J 4 bases, leaving 10 bases between the germline ends. Germline V lookup: CDR1 ENHRY, CDR2 SYGVKD. In nucleotides, the CDR3 is TGTGCCATCAGTGAAGGAGGGGGGTACAATGAGCAGTTCTTC. It translates to CAISEGGGYNEQFF.

The chain recombines TRBV5-4 with TRBJ1-1; 7 bases agree with TRBD1. The CDR3 has 14 residues. The germline CDR1 and CDR2 sequences are SGHNT and YYREEE (reference sequence). V lost 4 bases, J lost 11 bases, and 14 bases stayed unmatched. The CDR3: CASSPRGGAGRAFF. CDR3 in DNA: TGTGCCAGCAGCCCACGAGGGGGCGCGGGTCGCGCTTTCTTT.